This T cell receptor (beta chain) is from a study of blood T cells in healthy people across ages. Study-wide points: It was held that diversity estimates obtained from one million T cells represented underestimates. TCR beta diversity per million T cells fell roughly linearly with age.

Through a sample-barcoded 5' primer and a J-beta primer mix, a second PCR was run for roughly 6 to 11 cycles. A tag from a template-switch adaptor with 12 random nucleotides marked each cDNA molecule. Sequencing of every sample gave 2.5 million or more CDR3-containing paired-end reads. A single record per CDR3 protein comes from TCRdb applying MiXCR to the 5' RACE reads. The profile covers 980,000 or so distinct CDR3 sequences, with approximately 49% appearing a single time and about an eighth taken by the ten largest. This clonotype was observed many times. Its specificity is not known. CDR1 SGHTA and CDR2 FQGNSA come from the germline V gene. CDR3 size: 15 residues. V shed 5 bases and J 7 bases; nucleotides not matched to a gene: 9.

This receptor was obtained from a man aged 25-45 years in good health. J is TRBJ2-1 and V is TRBV7-2, with 9 bases identical to TRBD2. Input material: blood. The CDR3 is CASSGGGGARNEQFF. CDR3 bases: TGTGCCAGCAGCGGTGGCGGGGGGGCAAGAAATGAGCAGTTCTTC.